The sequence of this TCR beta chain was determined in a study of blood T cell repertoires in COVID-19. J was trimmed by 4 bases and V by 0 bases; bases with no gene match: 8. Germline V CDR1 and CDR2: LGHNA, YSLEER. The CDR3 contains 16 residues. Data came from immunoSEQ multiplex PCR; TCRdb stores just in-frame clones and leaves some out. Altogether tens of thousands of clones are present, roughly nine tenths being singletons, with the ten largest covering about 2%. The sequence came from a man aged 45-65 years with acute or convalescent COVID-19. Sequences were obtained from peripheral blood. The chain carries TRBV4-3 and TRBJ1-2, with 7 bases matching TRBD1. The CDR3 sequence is CASSQDQGQRLYGYTF. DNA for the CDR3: TGCGCCAGCAGCCAAGATCAGGGACAGAGACTCTATGGCTACACCTTC.